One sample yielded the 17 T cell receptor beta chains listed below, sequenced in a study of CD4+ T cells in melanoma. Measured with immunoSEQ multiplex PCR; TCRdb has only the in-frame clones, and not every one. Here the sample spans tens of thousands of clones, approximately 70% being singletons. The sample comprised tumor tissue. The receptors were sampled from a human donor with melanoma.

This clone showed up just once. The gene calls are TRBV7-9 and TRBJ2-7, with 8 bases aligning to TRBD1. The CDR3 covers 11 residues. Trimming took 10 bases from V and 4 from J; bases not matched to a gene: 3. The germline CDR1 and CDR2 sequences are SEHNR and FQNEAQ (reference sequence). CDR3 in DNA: TGTGCCATCCAGGGGGCTTACGAGCAGTACTTC. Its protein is CAIQGAYEQYF.

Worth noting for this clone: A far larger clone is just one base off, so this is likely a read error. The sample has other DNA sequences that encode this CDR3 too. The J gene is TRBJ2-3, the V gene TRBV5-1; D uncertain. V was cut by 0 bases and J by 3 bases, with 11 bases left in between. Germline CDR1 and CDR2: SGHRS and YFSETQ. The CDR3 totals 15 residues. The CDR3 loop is CASSLGYIGTDTQYF. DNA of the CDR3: TGCGCCAGCAGCTTGGGGTATATAGGTACAGATACGCAGTATTTT.

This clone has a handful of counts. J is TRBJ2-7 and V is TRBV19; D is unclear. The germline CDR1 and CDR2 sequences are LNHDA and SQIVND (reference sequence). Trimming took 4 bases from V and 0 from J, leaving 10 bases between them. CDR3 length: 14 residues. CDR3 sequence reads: CASSTQTSSYEQYF. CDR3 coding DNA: TGTGCCAGTAGTACGCAGACAAGCTCCTACGAGCAGTACTTC.

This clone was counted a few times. The CDR3 sequence: CASSKDRAQETQYF. CDR3 nucleotide sequence: TGTGCCAGCAGCAAGGACAGGGCCCAAGAGACCCAGTACTTC. The chain joins TRBV6-1 to TRBJ2-5; TRBD1 matches at 8 bases. V lost 6 bases and J lost 1; bases outside the gene matches: 4. CDR3 length: 14 amino acids. Germline CDR1 is MNHNS and CDR2 is SASEGT.

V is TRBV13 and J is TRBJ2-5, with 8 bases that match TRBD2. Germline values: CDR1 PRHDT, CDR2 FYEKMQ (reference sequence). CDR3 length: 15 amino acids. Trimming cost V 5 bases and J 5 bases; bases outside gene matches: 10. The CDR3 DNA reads TGTGCCAGCAGCCAGGAAGGAGCGGGGGCGGAGACCCAGTACTTC. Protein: CASSQEGAGAETQYF.

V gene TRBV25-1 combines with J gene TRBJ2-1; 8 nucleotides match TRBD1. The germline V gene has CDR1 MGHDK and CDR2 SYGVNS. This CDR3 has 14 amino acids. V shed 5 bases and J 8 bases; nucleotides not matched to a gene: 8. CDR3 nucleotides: TGTGCCAGCAGTTCCCCGGCAGGGGGCGATGAGCAGTTCTTC. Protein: CASSSPAGGDEQFF.

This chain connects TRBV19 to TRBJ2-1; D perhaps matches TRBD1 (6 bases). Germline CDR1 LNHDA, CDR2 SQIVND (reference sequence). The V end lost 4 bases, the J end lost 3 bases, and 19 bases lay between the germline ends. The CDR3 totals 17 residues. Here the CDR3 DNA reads TGTGCCAGTAGTAGTAATCGGGCAGGGGAAGGCTACAATGAGCAGTTCTTC. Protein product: CASSSNRAGEGYNEQFF.

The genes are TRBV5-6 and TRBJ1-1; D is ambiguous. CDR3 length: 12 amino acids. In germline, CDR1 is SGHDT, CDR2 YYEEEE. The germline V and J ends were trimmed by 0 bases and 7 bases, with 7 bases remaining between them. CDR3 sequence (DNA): TGTGCCAGCAGCTTGGGTGGGGTTGAAGCTTTCTTT. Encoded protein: CASSLGGVEAFF.

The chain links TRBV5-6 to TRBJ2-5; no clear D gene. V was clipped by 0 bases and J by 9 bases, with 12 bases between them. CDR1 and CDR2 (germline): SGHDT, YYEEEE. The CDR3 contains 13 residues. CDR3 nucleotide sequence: TGTGCCAGCAGCTTGGGGTTAGCTGGGCCCCAGTACTTC. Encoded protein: CASSLGLAGPQYF.

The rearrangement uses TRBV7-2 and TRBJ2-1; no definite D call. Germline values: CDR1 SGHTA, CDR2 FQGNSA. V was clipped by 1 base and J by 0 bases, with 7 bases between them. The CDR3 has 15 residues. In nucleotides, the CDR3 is TGTGCCAGCAGCTTAGAATCCCTCTCCTACAATGAGCAGTTCTTC. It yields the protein CASSLESLSYNEQFF. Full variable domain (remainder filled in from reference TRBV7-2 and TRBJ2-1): GAGVSQSPSNKVTEKGKDVELRCDPISGHTALYWYRQSLGQGLEFLIYFQGNSAPDKSGLPSDRFSAERTGGSVSTLTIQRTQQEDSAVYLCASSLESLSYNEQFFGPGTRLTVL.

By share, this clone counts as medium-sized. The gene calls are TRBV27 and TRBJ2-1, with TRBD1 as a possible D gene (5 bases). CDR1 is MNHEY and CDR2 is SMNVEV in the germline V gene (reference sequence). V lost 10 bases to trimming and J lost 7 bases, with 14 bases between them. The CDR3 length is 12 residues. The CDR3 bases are TGTGCCACCACGACAGCCCCTAATGAGCAGTTCTTC. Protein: CATTTAPNEQFF.

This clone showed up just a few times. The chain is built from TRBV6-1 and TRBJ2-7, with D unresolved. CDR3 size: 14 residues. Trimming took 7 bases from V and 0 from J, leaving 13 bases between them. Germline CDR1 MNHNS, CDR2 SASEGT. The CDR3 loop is CASTQSRNSYEQYF. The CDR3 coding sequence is TGTGCCAGCACCCAAAGCCGAAACTCCTACGAGCAGTACTTC.

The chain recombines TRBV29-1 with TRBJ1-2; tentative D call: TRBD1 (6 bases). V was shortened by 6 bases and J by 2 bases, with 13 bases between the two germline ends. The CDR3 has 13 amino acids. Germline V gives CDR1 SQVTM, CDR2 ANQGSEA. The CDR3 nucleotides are TGCAGCGTGAACAGGGCGGCGAACTATGGCTACACCTTC. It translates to CSVNRAANYGYTF.

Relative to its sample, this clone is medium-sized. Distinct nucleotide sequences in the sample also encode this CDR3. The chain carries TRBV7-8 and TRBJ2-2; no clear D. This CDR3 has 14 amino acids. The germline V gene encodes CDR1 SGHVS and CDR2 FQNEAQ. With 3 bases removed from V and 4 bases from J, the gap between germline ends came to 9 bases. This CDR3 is CASSFRRGTGELFF. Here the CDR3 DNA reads TGTGCCAGCAGCTTCCGAAGAGGCACCGGGGAGCTGTTTTTT. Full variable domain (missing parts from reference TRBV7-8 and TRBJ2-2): GAGVSQSPRYKVAKRGQDVALRCDPISGHVSLFWYQQALGQGPEFLTYFQNEAQLDKSGLPSDRFFAERPEGSVSTLKIQRTQQEDSAVYLCASSFRRGTGELFFGEGSRLTVL.

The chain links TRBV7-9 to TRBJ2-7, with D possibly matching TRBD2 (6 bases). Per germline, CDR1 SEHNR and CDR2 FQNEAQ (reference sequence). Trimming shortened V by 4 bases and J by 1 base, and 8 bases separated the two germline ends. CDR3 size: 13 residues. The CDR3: CASSWRGSYEQYF. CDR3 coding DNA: TGTGCCAGCAGCTGGCGGGGTTCCTACGAGCAGTACTTC.

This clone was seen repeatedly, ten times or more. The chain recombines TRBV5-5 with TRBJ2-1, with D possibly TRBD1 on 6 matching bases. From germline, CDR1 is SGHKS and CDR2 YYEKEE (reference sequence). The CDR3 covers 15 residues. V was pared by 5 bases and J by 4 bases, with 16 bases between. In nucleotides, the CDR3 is TGTGCCAGCAGTCCGGATGACAGGCCTTACAATGAGCAGTTCTTC. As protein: CASSPDDRPYNEQFF.

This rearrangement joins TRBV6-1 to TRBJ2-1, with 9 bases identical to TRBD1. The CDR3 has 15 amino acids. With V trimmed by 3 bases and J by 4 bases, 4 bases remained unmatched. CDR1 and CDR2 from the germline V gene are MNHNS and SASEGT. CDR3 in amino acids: CASSDGTGRYNEQFF. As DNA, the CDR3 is TGTGCCAGCAGTGATGGGACAGGGAGATACAATGAGCAGTTCTTC.